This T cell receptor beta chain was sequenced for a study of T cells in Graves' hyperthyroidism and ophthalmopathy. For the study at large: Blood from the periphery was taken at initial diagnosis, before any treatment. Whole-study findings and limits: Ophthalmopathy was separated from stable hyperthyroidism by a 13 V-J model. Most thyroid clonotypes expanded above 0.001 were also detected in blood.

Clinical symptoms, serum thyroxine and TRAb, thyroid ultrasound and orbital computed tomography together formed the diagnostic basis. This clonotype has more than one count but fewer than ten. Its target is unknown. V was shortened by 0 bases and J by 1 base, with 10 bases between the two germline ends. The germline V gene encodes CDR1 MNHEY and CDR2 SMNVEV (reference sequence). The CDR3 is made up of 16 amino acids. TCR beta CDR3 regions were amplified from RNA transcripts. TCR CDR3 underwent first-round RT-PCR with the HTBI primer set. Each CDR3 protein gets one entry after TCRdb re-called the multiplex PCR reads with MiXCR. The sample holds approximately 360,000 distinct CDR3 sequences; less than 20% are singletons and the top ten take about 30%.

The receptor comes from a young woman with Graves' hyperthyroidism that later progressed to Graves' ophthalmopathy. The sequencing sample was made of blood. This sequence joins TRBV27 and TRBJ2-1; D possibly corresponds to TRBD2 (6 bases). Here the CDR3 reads CASSLSRAGSYNEQFF. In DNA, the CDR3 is TGTGCCAGCAGTTTATCCCGGGCGGGATCCTACAATGAGCAGTTCTTC.